This TCR beta chain derives from a study of tumor-infiltrating lymphocytes in primary liver carcinoma. Study-wide results and caveats: Being bulk and unsorted, samples allowed no CD4+ and CD8+ repertoire comparison. Tumors had a top-250-clone fraction that was significantly higher than blood (p = 0.039). Tumor-adjacent and tumor-blood pairs shared less of their repertoires than tumor region pairs shared.

This CDR3 comprises 12 residues. From germline, CDR1 is LGHNA and CDR2 YSLEER. Total RNA amounting to roughly 450 ng was the source from which TCR beta cDNA was made with a constant-region primer. Modified slightly, ARM-PCR produced TCR beta libraries over three nested multiplex PCR rounds. Each of the first two PCR rounds ran nine to ten cycles with TRBV1-TRBV30 forward and C-beta reverse primers. One entry per CDR3 protein results from TCRdb running MiXCR on the multiplex PCR reads. The sample has fewer than 400,000 distinct CDR3 sequences; almost 60% are singletons. The blood RNA (from unsorted whole blood) was obtained, and germline DNA was also extracted. Surgery was preceded by the collection of roughly 3.7 milliliters of peripheral blood. A word on this clonotype: Its matching antigen is unknown. This could be a read error, since a much larger clone is one nucleotide away.

The source material was peripheral blood. The origin of this receptor is a woman in her twenties or thirties with primary liver carcinoma and hepatitis B virus infection. V and J are TRBV4-3 and TRBJ1-6; D is uncertain. CDR3 protein: CASSQGHSSLHF. CDR3 DNA: TGCGCCAGCAGCCAAGGCCATTCATCCCTCCACTTT.